This T cell receptor (beta chain) was recovered during a study of OX40 agonist ivuxolimab in advanced cancers. Study-level information: Three patients responded partially, comprising one with hepatocellular carcinoma and two with cutaneous melanoma.

This table comes from immunoSEQ multiplex PCR, and its TCRdb copy is limited to in-frame clones, with some not included. The sample lists tens of thousands of clones, 88% seen once, with 0.65% to 0.7% in the top ten. The germline V gene encodes CDR1 SGHTA and CDR2 FQGTGA. The CDR3 totals 13 residues. V lost 2 bases and J lost 6, with 11 bases in between. Sampling of blood occurred at baseline, cycle 4 day 1, and cycle 7 day 1. This clone was seen a handful of times. Its antigen is not identified. Study conclusions and caveats: A proportion of nonresponders additionally exhibited low normalized T-cell clonal expansion. On average, a greater number of expanded clones characterised CD8+ T cells relative to CD4+.

The chain employs TRBV7-3 and TRBJ2-7, with D unclear. The sequenced sample was CD4+ or CD8+ T cells sorted from blood, obtained in a trial of the OX40 agonist ivuxolimab. This clonotype originated in an adult with an advanced solid tumor such as melanoma, head and neck, liver or kidney cancer. The CDR3 reads CASSLGSNFEQYF. For the CDR3, the DNA is TGTGCCAGCAGCTTAGGCTCAAACTTCGAGCAGTACTTC.